This TCR beta chain was sequenced during a study of T-cell memory formation after mild COVID-19. Study summary: TCR clusters mostly belonged to single donors. General study results and limits: Day 37-peaking second-wave clones had unconfirmed SARS-CoV-2 specificity. Contracting clones from day 15 to 85 showed balanced CD4/CD8; later expanders favored CD4+.

About this clonotype: The antigen remains undetermined.

The length of the CDR3 is 15 residues. V was clipped by 3 bases and J by 10 bases, with 16 bases between them. Germline V lookup: CDR1 LNHNV, CDR2 YYDKDF (reference sequence). Constant-segment primers served in 5'RACE that generated TCR alpha and TCR beta cDNA libraries bearing sample barcodes and UMIs. TCRdb called the 5' RACE reads again in MiXCR, with one record for every CDR3 protein. The data show about 16,000 distinct CDR3 sequences, around 20% seen once. The receptor was isolated from a man younger than 35 who had mild COVID-19 (a few samples of this study predate the infection). Cell type and time point are not known. Source material: PBMCs or a T cell subset sorted from them (not recorded which). V is TRBV15 and J is TRBJ1-6, with unresolved D. CDR3 residues: CATSSRDPPQSPLHF. CDR3 coding DNA: TGTGCCACCAGCAGCCGGGATCCGCCACAATCACCCCTCCACTTT. Looking up the rest from reference TRBV15 and TRBJ1-6 gives the full variable domain: DAMVIQNPRYQVTQFGKPVTLSCSQTLNHNVMYWYQQKSSQAPKLLFHYYDKDFNNEADTPDNFQSRRPNTSFCFLDIRSPGLGDTAMYLCATSSRDPPQSPLHFGNGTRLTVT.